This T cell receptor beta chain derives from a study of T cell repertoires in ileal Crohn's disease (dated by TCRdb to the late 2010s). For the wider study: The median duration of disease was approximately 8.5 years, and at the time of surgery 35% of patients were active smokers. All patients had surgery for a complication: stricturing disease in around 60% and penetrating disease in about 39%. Roughly half of the patients were given postoperative therapy, with roughly 20 on anti-TNF agents and 10 to 12 on thiopurines. A prospective multicentre cohort supplied the 50 or so Crohn's disease patients whose TCR repertoires were analysed. The study was conducted in parallel with a multicentre cohort built to find predictors of early endoscopic recurrence after ileocolonic resection. A Rutgeerts score above i0 was used to define endoscopic postoperative recurrence. The study sequenced 170 or so mucosal samples from 57 patients, taken at several locations on the surgical specimen and at postoperative endoscopy.

CDR3 length: 14 amino acids, cysteine to phenylalanine. Just the 42-base CDR3 DNA is kept, in frame starting at base 1. The trim is 0 bases for V and 8 bases for J, with a gap of 11 bases between the germline ends. Via the germline V gene (reference sequence), CDR1 is SEHNR and CDR2 FQNEAQ. As to this clone: What antigen it recognizes has not been identified. Qualities for individual bases were not recorded, and no much larger clone is one base off.

To be eligible, patients had to be adults with ileal or ileocolonic Crohn's disease and an indication for ileocolonic resection. Before DNA extraction, whole ileal mucosal biopsies were kept frozen at -80 degrees C. Genomic DNA was extracted from frozen whole biopsies with a TRizol-based method and quantified on a NanoDrop 2000 spectrophotometer. Five hundred nanograms of biopsy DNA per sample were submitted for commercial TCRB immunosequencing. Adaptive Biotechnology amplified the CDR3 regions from genomic DNA with a two-step multiplex PCR designed to control amplification bias. In the first PCR, primers covered every V and J gene segment, and in the second PCR, barcodes and Illumina adapters were added. CDR3 libraries were sequenced on an Illumina instrument. On the authors' methods: Vendor-provided pipelines were combined with custom analysis of raw data in R/Bioconductor under R version 3.3.0. Clonality, which ranges from 0 to 1, was calculated as the inverse of the normalised Shannon entropy across all productive clones. High-frequency clones were defined as the repertoire share of the top 100 clones, retaining only clones passing a 95% confidence test. Repertoire diversity was measured with the Simpson index, and overlap between samples was measured with the Morisita-Horn index. TCRdb stores this immuneACCESS table with in-frame sequences only. Part of the clones is absent; in the studies checked, under half of the shortfall reflects unresolved V genes, and no reason is known for the rest. The DNA gave D and trimming, while V, J and clone size come from that table. In all, the sample holds approximately 15,000 clones, and 80% of those were seen once. The ten biggest clones cover roughly 4% of the sample.

General study outcomes and caveats: Mucosal CD4 and CD8 T cells were sorted and sequenced only in a subgroup of patients, the size of which was not stated. Endoscopic recurrence was found to be associated with higher high-frequency clone percentages at surgery, and recurrence was observed in all patients with clonality above 26.8% (18/57). A significantly higher proportion of clonal expansions was observed in active smokers at surgery than in non-smokers (roughly 24% vs 19%, p=0.02). Compared with CD4 T cells, sorted CD8 T cells held more high-frequency clones, which suggests that the mucosal expansions were mostly CD8.

The source is an adult with Crohn's disease. The rearrangement joined TRBV7-9 to TRBJ1-5; the D gene assignment is ambiguous. The sequencing input was ileal tissue. Here the CDR3 is given as CASSLAVDSEPQHF. Here is the DNA: TGTGCCAGCAGCTTAGCGGTTGATAGTGAGCCCCAGCATTTT. The full variable domain, completed from the reference TRBV7-9 and TRBJ1-5 proteins outside the CDR3, reads DTGVSQNPRHKITKRGQNVTFRCDPISEHNRLYWYRQTLGQGPEFLTYFQNEAQLEKSRLLSDRFSAERPKGSFSTLEIQRTEQGDSAMYLCASSLAVDSEPQHFGDGTRLSIL.